This TCR beta chain was profiled in a study of cytotoxic CD8 clonotypes in ibrutinib-treated CLL. About the research overall: Among the samples, the mean was about 260,000 productive templates and approximately 91,000 productive rearrangements.

The assay was immunoSEQ multiplex PCR, and TCRdb's table has in-frame clones only and misses some. The profile covers more than 85,000 clones, with more than 70% appearing a single time and roughly 24% taken by the ten largest. The CDR3 covers 14 residues. The germline gives CDR1 SGHTS, CDR2 YDEGEE. V lost 4 bases and J 1 base, leaving 11 bases between the germline ends. The source material was PBMCs, sampled after 24 months of ibrutinib treatment. The chain is built from TRBV5-8 and TRBJ1-2, with no clear D. The sequence came from a human donor with chronic lymphocytic leukemia. The CDR3 reads CASSPLGVNYGYTF. CDR3 bases: TGTGCCAGCAGCCCCCTTGGGGTTAACTATGGCTACACCTTC.